This TCR beta chain was observed in a study of cytomegalovirus exposure and HLA in healthy donors. PCR employed 60 Vbeta and 13 Jbeta primers. The protocol was immunoSEQ multiplex PCR, while the TCRdb copy is restricted to in-frame clones and leaves out a portion. The data show more than 65,000 clones, with roughly 70% seen just once and about 2.9% held by the top ten. A remark on this clone: The antigen remains undetermined.

The germline gives CDR1 SGHTA, CDR2 FQGNSA. The CDR3 length is 15 residues. Trimming took off 1 base at V and 8 bases at J, with 12 bases between the two ends. Study observations and caveats: The study found most TCR sequences rare, yet found some public TCRs in many donors.

Sequenced: PBMCs. The clonotype was recovered from a man in his forties in good health and CMV-seronegative. The rearrangement uses TRBV7-2 and TRBJ1-6; a weak D match, TRBD1 (5 bases). CDR3 in amino acids: CASSLDGGEYSPLHF. For the CDR3, the DNA is TGTGCCAGCAGCTTAGATGGGGGGGAGTATTCACCCCTCCACTTT. Looking up the rest from reference TRBV7-2 and TRBJ1-6 gives the full variable domain: GAGVSQSPSNKVTEKGKDVELRCDPISGHTALYWYRQSLGQGLEFLIYFQGNSAPDKSGLPSDRFSAERTGGSVSTLTIQRTQQEDSAVYLCASSLDGGEYSPLHFGNGTRLTVT.